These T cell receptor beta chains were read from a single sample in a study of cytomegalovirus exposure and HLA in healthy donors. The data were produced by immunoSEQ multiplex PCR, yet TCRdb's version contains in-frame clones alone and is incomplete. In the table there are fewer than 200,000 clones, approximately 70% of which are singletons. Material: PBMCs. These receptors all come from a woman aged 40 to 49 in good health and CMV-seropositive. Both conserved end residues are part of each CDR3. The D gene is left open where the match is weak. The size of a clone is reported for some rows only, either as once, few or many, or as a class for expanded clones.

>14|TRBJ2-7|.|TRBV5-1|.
TGCGCCAGCAGCTTGGCGGCAGGGCCCTACGAGCAGTACTTC
CASSLAAGPYEQYF
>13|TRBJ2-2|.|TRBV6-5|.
TGTGCCAGCACCATACAGTACACCGGGGAGCTGTTTTTT
CASTIQYTGELFF
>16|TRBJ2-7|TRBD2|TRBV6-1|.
TGTGCCAGCAGTGAAGCACCCCCATCTTCTAGCGGGAGGAAGTACTTC
CASSEAPPSSSGRKYF
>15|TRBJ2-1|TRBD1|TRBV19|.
TGTGCCAGTAGTAAAGGGGGCGATTACTACAATGAGCAGTTCTTC
CASSKGGDYYNEQFF
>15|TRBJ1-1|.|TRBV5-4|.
TGTGCCAGCAGCGATGGTGGACTAAAAGCCACTGAAGCTTTCTTT
CASSDGGLKATEAFF
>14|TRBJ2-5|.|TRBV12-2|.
TGTGCAAGTCGACAATGGTATGTCATGGAGACCCAGTACTTC
CASRQWYVMETQYF
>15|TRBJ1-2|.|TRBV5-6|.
TGTGCCAGCAGCTTGGCCCTCGGAGTAAACTATGGCTACACCTTC
CASSLALGVNYGYTF
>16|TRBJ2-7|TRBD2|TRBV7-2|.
TGTGCCAGCAGCAGAGTTAGCGGGGGTTCGTCCTACGAGCAGTACTTC
CASSRVSGGSSYEQYF
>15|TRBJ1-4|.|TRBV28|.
TGTGCCAGCAGTTTAAGTCTAGCAACTAATGAAAAACTGTTTTTT
CASSLSLATNEKLFF
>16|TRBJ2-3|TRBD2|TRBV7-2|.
TGTGCCAGCAGCACCAGACTAGCGGGGAGCACAGATACGCAGTATTTT
CASSTRLAGSTDTQYF
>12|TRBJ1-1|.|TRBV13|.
TGTGCCAGCAGACAGACAGCCCTTGAAGCTTTCTTT
CASRQTALEAFF
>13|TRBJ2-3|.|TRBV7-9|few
TGTGCCAGCAGCTTAGCGGGGGGTTATACGCAGTATTTT
CASSLAGGYTQYF
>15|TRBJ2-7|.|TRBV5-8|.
TGTGCCAGCAGCTTGGGTGGGACACAGGTCTACGAGCAGTACTTC
CASSLGGTQVYEQYF
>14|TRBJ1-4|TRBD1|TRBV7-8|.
TGTGCCAGCAGCTTAGACAGGGGAGGTGAAAAACTGTTTTTT
CASSLDRGGEKLFF
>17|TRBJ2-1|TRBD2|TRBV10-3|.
TGTGCCATCAAGGCGGGACTAGCGGTCCAAACCTACAATGAGCAGTTCTTC
CAIKAGLAVQTYNEQFF
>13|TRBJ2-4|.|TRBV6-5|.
TGTGCCAGCAGCTCCGGAGGGGAAGGGGTTCAGTACTTC
CASSSGGEGVQYF
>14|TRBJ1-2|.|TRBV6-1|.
TGTGCCAGCAGCCCGGGGTGGGGGCAGTCTGGCTACACCTTC
CASSPGWGQSGYTF
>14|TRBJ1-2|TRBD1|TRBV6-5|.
TGTGCCAGCAGTTCACCCGGGACAGGGTTTGGCTACCCCTTC
CASSSPGTGFGYPF
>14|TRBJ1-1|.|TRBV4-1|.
TGCGCCAGCAGCCAAAGTCGTATCAGCACTGAAGCTTTCTTT
CASSQSRISTEAFF
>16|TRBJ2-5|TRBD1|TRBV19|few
TGTGCCAGTAGCCGAGGCCCGGGACAGGGACAAGAGACCCAGTACTTC
CASSRGPGQGQETQYF
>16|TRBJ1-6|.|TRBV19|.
TGTGCCAGTACCGAATCGGTAGGGTCCGGGAACCCACCCCTCCACTTT
CASTESVGSGNPPLHF
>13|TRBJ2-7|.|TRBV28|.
TGTGCCAGCAGTTCCCCCGCTGACAGCGAGCAGTACTTC
CASSSPADSEQYF
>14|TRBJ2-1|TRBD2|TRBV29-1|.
TGCAGCGTTGAAGATGTGACTAGCGGGGCCCTTGGTATCTTC
CSVEDVTSGALGIF
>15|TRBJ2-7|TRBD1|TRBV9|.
TGTGCCAGCAGCGCGGGACAGGGCCTCTCCTACGAGCAGTACTTC
CASSAGQGLSYEQYF
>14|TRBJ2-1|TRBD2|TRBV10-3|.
TGTGCCATCAAGTCTAGCGGGACCTACAATGAGCAGTTCTTC
CAIKSSGTYNEQFF
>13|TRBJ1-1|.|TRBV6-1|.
TGTGCCAGCAGTCCTACAGGATTTACTGAAGCTTTCTTT
CASSPTGFTEAFF